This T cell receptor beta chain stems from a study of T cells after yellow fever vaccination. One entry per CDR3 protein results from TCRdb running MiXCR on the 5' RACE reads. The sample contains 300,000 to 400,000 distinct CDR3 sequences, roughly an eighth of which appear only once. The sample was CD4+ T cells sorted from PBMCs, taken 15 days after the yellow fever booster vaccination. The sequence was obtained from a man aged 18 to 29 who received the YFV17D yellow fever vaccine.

CDR3 in amino acids: CASSYTPSGDYGYTF. CDR3 DNA sequence: TGTGCCAGCAGTTACACCCCTTCTGGGGACTATGGCTACACCTTC. V and J are TRBV6-5 and TRBJ1-2, with D unclear. Looked up from germline, CDR1 is MNHEY and CDR2 is SVGAGI. The CDR3 covers 15 residues. V was shortened by 2 bases and J by 3 bases, with 13 bases between the two germline ends.